Following are 20 T cell receptor beta chains from one sample sequenced in a study of blood T cell repertoires in COVID-19 (TCRdb year 2020). Library prep was done by the immunoSEQ multiplex PCR assay. TCRdb obtained this table from immuneACCESS and retained in-frame rearrangements with V and J assigned. These tables miss some clones; where compared with another copy, unresolved V genes account for less than half of the shortfall, and the remainder is unexplained. This sample is represented by about 210,000 clones; approximately 78% of them were singletons. The leading ten clones occupy about 12% of the sample. The sample comprised peripheral blood. All receptors derive from a woman in her 40s with acute or convalescent COVID-19.

The CDR3 sequence: CASSLANSNSPLHF. The CDR3 DNA reads as TGTGCCAGCAGCTTAGCCAACAGTAATTCACCCCTCCACTTT. The rearrangement links TRBV7-6 to TRBJ1-6; D ambiguous. CDR3 length equals 14 residues. Per germline, CDR1 SGHVS and CDR2 FNYEAQ. Trimming shortened V by 0 bases and J by 6 bases, and 6 bases separated the two germline ends.

The V and J genes are TRBV6-5 and TRBJ2-2, with D unclear. The CDR3 spans 12 residues. Germline V gene data show CDR1 as MNHEY and CDR2 as SVGAGI. V was clipped by 7 bases and J by 7 bases, with 10 bases between them. The DNA for the CDR3 is TGTGCCAGCACAACCCAGGTCGGGGAGCTGTTTTTT. Translation: CASTTQVGELFF.

The genes are TRBV6-5 and TRBJ2-1; 10 bases fit TRBD1. The length of the CDR3 is 13 residues. Trimming took 8 bases from V and 6 from J; bases not matched to a gene: 4. Germline-derived CDR1 and CDR2 are MNHEY and SVGAGI. The CDR3: CASGTGVSNEQFF. The CDR3 DNA sequence: TGTGCCAGCGGGACAGGGGTTTCCAATGAGCAGTTCTTC.

The DNA of the CDR3 is TGTGCCACCAGCAGTGGCCGGGACACCATATATTTT. Translation: CATSSGRDTIYF. This sequence joins TRBV15 and TRBJ1-3; D is uncertain. Trimming stripped 3 bases from V and 8 bases from J, with 8 bases between. The CDR3 runs to 12 residues. Germline V gene sequence: CDR1 LNHNV, CDR2 YYDKDF (reference sequence). The full variable domain, rest sourced from reference TRBV15 and TRBJ1-3, is DAMVIQNPRYQVTQFGKPVTLSCSQTLNHNVMYWYQQKSSQAPKLLFHYYDKDFNNEADTPDNFQSRRPNTSFCFLDIRSPGLGDTAMYLCATSSGRDTIYFGEGSWLTVV.

The V and J genes are TRBV2 and TRBJ2-3; 8 nucleotides align to TRBD1. V lost 4 bases to trimming and J lost 1 base; unmatched junction nucleotides: 7. The germline gives CDR1 SNHLY, CDR2 FYNNEI. The CDR3 runs to 16 residues. CDR3 coding DNA: TGTGCCAGCAGTGCCTGGACAGGGAAAGGCACAGATACGCAGTATTTT. Its protein is CASSAWTGKGTDTQYF.

The chain employs TRBV14 and TRBJ1-2; 7 nucleotides agree with TRBD1. This CDR3 contains 14 residues. The ends lost 8 bases at V and 8 bases at J; junction bases unmatched: 14. The germline CDR1 and CDR2 sequences are SGHDN and FVKESK. CDR3 DNA sequence: TGTGCCAGCTCAGCGTGGCAGGGGGATGGAGGCTACACCTTC. It is translated as CASSAWQGDGGYTF.

The rearrangement links TRBV5-1 to TRBJ2-3, with 7 nucleotides matching TRBD1. Germline lookup yields CDR1 SGHRS and CDR2 YFSETQ. V lost 2 bases to trimming and J lost 1 base; unmatched junction nucleotides: 4. The CDR3 sequence is 15 residues long. The CDR3 DNA follows: TGCGCCAGCAGCTTAACAGGGGTGGGCACAGATACGCAGTATTTT. Protein sequence: CASSLTGVGTDTQYF.

CDR3 coding DNA: TGCGCCAGCAGCTATGGGACTAGCGGGGGGTACGAGCAGTACTTC. The encoded protein is CASSYGTSGGYEQYF. This sequence joins TRBV5-1 and TRBJ2-7; 15 bases map to TRBD2. CDR1 SGHRS and CDR2 YFSETQ come from the germline V gene. CDR3 size: 15 residues. With V trimmed by 3 bases and J by 4 bases, 2 bases remained unmatched.

The chain is built from TRBV5-6 and TRBJ2-1; TRBD1 is a possible D gene (6 bases). Per germline, CDR1 SGHDT and CDR2 YYEEEE. V shed 3 bases and J shed 0 bases, with 16 bases lying between them. The CDR3 is 17 amino acids. As DNA, the CDR3 is TGTGCCAGCAGCTCGTCTCCCACAGGGAGCTCCTACAATGAGCAGTTCTTC. Translation: CASSSSPTGSSYNEQFF.

As regards this clone: At the DNA level, this CDR3 is encoded by other sequences in the same sample as well. In DNA, the CDR3 is TGTGCCAGTAGTATCGTAACTGAAGCTTTCTTT. Residues: CASSIVTEAFF. V is TRBV19 and J is TRBJ1-1; the D is unclear. Germline V CDR1 and CDR2: LNHDA, SQIVND (reference sequence). The CDR3 length is 11 residues. V was shortened by 3 bases and J by 5 bases, with 4 bases between the two germline ends.

The rearrangement uses TRBV7-6 and TRBJ2-1; 9 nucleotides line up with TRBD1. The CDR3 has 18 amino acids. Trimming at V came to 5 bases and at J to 3 bases, leaving 14 bases not matched to a gene. Germline CDR1 is SGHVS and CDR2 is FNYEAQ. The CDR3 region has the DNA TGTGCCAGCAGCACAATAGGGAGGGGGACAGGGATCTACAATGAGCAGTTCTTC. Encoded protein: CASSTIGRGTGIYNEQFF.

V usage is TRBV15 and J usage is TRBJ1-5; the match to TRBD1 covers 8 bases. Germline V gene sequence: CDR1 LNHNV, CDR2 YYDKDF (reference sequence). The CDR3 contains 14 residues. V lost 6 bases to trimming and J lost 0 bases; unmatched junction nucleotides: 1. The CDR3 spells CATRTGASNQPQHF. The CDR3 nucleotides read TGTGCCACCAGGACAGGGGCTAGCAATCAGCCCCAGCATTTT.

The chain has TRBV6-2 or TRBV6-3 and TRBJ2-4, with 15 bases identical to TRBD2. Germline lookup yields CDR1 MNHEY and CDR2 SVGEGT. V dropped 6 bases and J dropped 7; count of bases not matched to a gene: 10. The CDR3 contains 17 residues. Here the CDR3 reads CASRPGLAGGPANIQYF. Here the CDR3 DNA reads TGTGCCAGCAGACCTGGACTAGCGGGAGGGCCAGCCAACATTCAGTACTTC.

V usage is TRBV7-6 and J usage is TRBJ1-1, with 7 bases identical to TRBD1. The V segment lost 3 bases and the J segment 3 bases; nucleotides outside the gene matches: 10. The CDR3 totals 16 residues. Germline lookup yields CDR1 SGHVS and CDR2 FNYEAQ. The DNA for the CDR3 is TGTGCCAGCAGCTTCCCTCGGACAGGCGGGGACACTGAAGCTTTCTTT. This gives the protein CASSFPRTGGDTEAFF.

The chain links TRBV6-5 to TRBJ2-5; the D gene is possibly TRBD1 (5 bases). The V and J ends lost 5 bases and 2 bases respectively, with 12 bases between them. CDR3 length: 14 amino acids. Germline V gene sequence: CDR1 MNHEY, CDR2 SVGAGI. CDR3 protein: CASSTQTAQETQYF. The CDR3 nucleotides are TGTGCCAGCAGTACCCAGACAGCGCAAGAGACCCAGTACTTC.

This chain uses TRBV5-1 with TRBJ1-2; D is uncertain. There are 14 residues in the CDR3. The V and J ends lost 0 bases and 4 bases respectively, with 10 bases between them. The germline V gene has CDR1 SGHRS and CDR2 YFSETQ. CDR3 nucleotides: TGCGCCAGCAGCTTGGTACCAGGCCTCTATGGCTACACCTTC. Protein product: CASSLVPGLYGYTF.

This clone was detected only a few times. The chain employs TRBV28 and TRBJ2-1; 14 bases agree with TRBD2. The CDR3 extends over 17 amino acids. Unmatched junction bases numbered 3, after V lost 5 bases and J lost 0 bases. The germline gives CDR1 MDHEN, CDR2 SYDVKM. The CDR3 sequence: CASSGLAGGSSYNEQFF. The DNA of the CDR3 is TGTGCCAGCAGTGGACTAGCGGGAGGCAGCTCCTACAATGAGCAGTTCTTC.

The chain recombines TRBV19 with TRBJ2-1, with D unresolved. The V and J ends lost 5 bases and 4 bases respectively, with 12 bases between them. This CDR3 region has 14 residues. Looked up from germline, CDR1 is LNHDA and CDR2 is SQIVND (reference sequence). The CDR3, as DNA: TGTGCCAGTAGTTTAAATCTCGGGTACAATGAGCAGTTCTTC. This codes for CASSLNLGYNEQFF.

The CDR3 coding sequence is TGTGCCAGCAATACACAGGGGGCGGCTCCAGAGACCCAGTACTTC. This translates into CASNTQGAAPETQYF. This chain joins TRBV2 and TRBJ2-5; 9 bases align to TRBD1. The length of the CDR3 is 15 residues. CDR1 and CDR2 from the germline V gene are SNHLY and FYNNEI. Germline trimming cut 7 bases from V and 4 bases from J; bases unmatched to any gene: 10.

In its sample, this clone was seen once. At the DNA level, this CDR3 is encoded by other sequences in the same sample as well. J is TRBJ2-1 and V is TRBV27, with 13 bases identical to TRBD2. Germline V gene data show CDR1 as MNHEY and CDR2 as SMNVEV (reference sequence). This CDR3 contains 14 residues. V dropped 6 bases and J dropped 4; count of bases not matched to a gene: 0. The CDR3 loop reads CASRLAGGYNEQFF. CDR3 DNA sequence: TGTGCCAGCAGACTAGCGGGGGGGTACAATGAGCAGTTCTTC.